These T cell receptor beta chains were read from a single sample in a study of T cell clones after liver transplantation. Clones were sequenced by immunoSEQ multiplex PCR, and TCRdb holds only the in-frame ones, with some missing. Counted here are some 7,900 clones, under 90% occurring once; the ten biggest clones make up around 41%. The sample in question was CD8+ T cells from blood, obtained before liver transplant. The source of these receptors is a human donor who received a liver transplant. CDR3s include the opening cysteine and the closing phenylalanine or tryptophan. A D gene is named only where the DNA matches it firmly. A clone size is listed for some rows: how often the clone was seen (once, few, many), or a class if it is expanded.

TRBV19	13	TRBD1	TRBJ2-1	medium-sized	CASSQWTGNEQFF	TGTGCCAGTAGTCAATGGACAGGGAATGAGCAGTTCTTC
TRBV10-2	13	.	TRBJ2-2	once	CASAAEISGELFF	TGCGCCAGCGCTGCTGAGATTTCCGGGGAGCTGTTTTTT
TRBV9	12	TRBD1	TRBJ1-1	few	CASSGQGTEAFF	TGTGCCAGCAGCGGACAGGGGACTGAAGCTTTCTTT
TRBV30	13	.	TRBJ1-2	.	CAWSEGGDYGYTF	TGTGCCTGGAGTGAGGGGGGGGACTATGGCTACACCTTC
TRBV2	13	TRBD1	TRBJ2-1	few	CASSGGTGREQFF	TGTGCCAGCAGTGGCGGGACAGGGCGTGAGCAGTTCTTC
TRBV6-1	13	.	TRBJ1-1	.	CASSFTGPTEAFF	TGTGCCAGCAGTTTTACAGGGCCCACTGAAGCTTTCTTT
TRBV5-6	14	.	TRBJ2-7	.	CASSWGQGSYEQYF	TGTGCCAGCAGCTGGGGGCAGGGCTCCTACGAGCAGTACTTC
TRBV10-1	17	.	TRBJ1-2	once	CASSGLLGQGLSYGYTF	TGCGCCAGCAGTGGGCTTTTGGGGCAGGGCCTTTCTTATGGCTACACCTTC
TRBV4-2	19	.	TRBJ2-2	.	CASSQDRGFLIPLDGELFF	TGTGCCAGCAGCCAAGATCGGGGTTTTTTAATCCCTCTTGACGGGGAGCTGTTTTTT
TRBV2	14	TRBD1	TRBJ2-7	.	CASRMTGGSYEQYF	TGTGCCAGCAGAATGACAGGGGGAAGCTACGAGCAGTACTTC
TRBV29-1	13	.	TRBJ2-7	.	CSVVQPDSYEQYF	TGCAGCGTTGTGCAACCAGACAGCTACGAGCAGTACTTC
TRBV2	14	TRBD1	TRBJ1-4	.	CASKYLTGDEKLFF	TGTGCCAGCAAATATCTGACAGGGGATGAAAAACTGTTTTTT
TRBV18	18	TRBD2	TRBJ2-5	.	CASSPGALAGEPQETQYF	TGTGCCAGCTCACCGGGGGCTCTAGCGGGGGAACCCCAAGAGACCCAGTACTTC
TRBV5-5	15	TRBD2	TRBJ2-1	.	CASSLTSGDRGEQFF	TGTGCCAGCAGCTTGACTAGCGGGGATCGGGGTGAGCAGTTCTTC
TRBV19	15	TRBD2	TRBJ2-1	.	CASSPLAGVSNEQFF	TGTGCCAGTAGTCCACTAGCGGGGGTTTCCAATGAGCAGTTCTTC
TRBV27	14	.	TRBJ1-2	.	CASSLDGINYGYTF	TGTGCCAGCAGTTTAGACGGGATCAACTATGGCTACACCTTC
TRBV7-3	15	TRBD1	TRBJ1-2	.	CASRPTGGGGYGYTF	TGTGCCAGCAGGCCTACAGGGGGAGGCGGCTATGGCTACACCTTC
TRBV19	16	.	TRBJ1-4	.	CVSRLSWTEKNEKLFF	TGTGTCAGTAGATTGAGCTGGACAGAGAAGAATGAAAAACTGTTTTTT
TRBV7-3	16	TRBD1	TRBJ2-2	once	CASSHPGGADTGELFF	TGTGCCAGCAGCCATCCAGGGGGCGCGGACACCGGGGAGCTGTTTTTT
TRBV5-4	16	TRBD2	TRBJ2-3	.	CASSLVAGALTDTQYF	TGTGCCAGCAGCCTAGTAGCGGGGGCGCTCACAGATACGCAGTATTTT
TRBV2	14	TRBD1	TRBJ2-7	.	CASSEGTGSYEQYF	TGTGCCAGCAGTGAAGGGACAGGGTCCTACGAGCAGTACTTC
TRBV28	16	TRBD1	TRBJ2-3	.	CASRLLDRGDTDTQYF	TGTGCCAGCAGATTACTTGACAGGGGAGACACAGATACGCAGTATTTT
TRBV14	14	.	TRBJ2-1	.	CASSQGGGMDEQFF	TGTGCCAGCAGCCAAGGCGGAGGTATGGATGAGCAGTTCTTC
TRBV13	14	TRBD1	TRBJ2-3	.	CASSYDRATDTQYF	TGTGCCAGCAGCTATGACAGGGCCACAGATACGCAGTATTTT
TRBV5-4	14	TRBD1	TRBJ2-7	.	CASSLKGQAMEQYF	TGTGCCAGCAGCTTGAAGGGACAGGCTATGGAGCAGTACTTC
TRBV28	18	.	TRBJ1-6	.	CASSLQGMESSYNSPLHF	TGTGCCAGCAGTTTACAGGGTATGGAAAGCTCCTATAATTCACCCCTCCACTTT
TRBV7-3	15	TRBD1	TRBJ2-2	.	CASSSGTGGLGELFF	TGTGCCAGCAGCTCCGGGACAGGGGGATTGGGGGAGCTGTTTTTT
TRBV18	16	.	TRBJ1-3	.	CASSPEFRDSGNTIYF	TGTGCCAGCTCACCGGAGTTTCGGGACTCTGGAAACACCATATATTTT